These 30 T cell receptor beta chains share one sample of origin, sequenced in a study of blood T cells in healthy people across ages (dated by TCRdb to about 2015). Libraries were prepared through 5' RACE. A second PCR of roughly 7 to 11 cycles was performed with a sample-barcoded 5' primer and a J-beta primer mix. Clones were called with MiXCR by TCRdb after fastp trimmed the public reads at Q25, and only in-frame beta chains were retained. Entries are consolidated by CDR3 protein sequence, retaining the most common genes and DNA. The sample profile shows roughly 1.9 million distinct CDR3 sequences; 39% of them were found once. The ten largest make up roughly 23% of the sample. The material sequenced was blood. The receptors shown here come from a human donor in good health.

V usage is TRBV19 and J usage is TRBJ1-5, with TRBD1 matching over 7 bases. Per germline, CDR1 LNHDA and CDR2 SQIVND (reference sequence). V dropped 4 bases and J dropped 1; count of bases not matched to a gene: 4. This CDR3 is 15 amino acids long. The CDR3, as DNA: TGTGCCAGTAGTACAGGGGGATACAGCAATCAGCCCCAGCATTTT. This codes for CASSTGGYSNQPQHF.

The rearrangement uses TRBV5-4 and TRBJ2-1; tentatively, D is TRBD1 (6 bases). The germline V gene has CDR1 SGHNT and CDR2 YYREEE (reference sequence). Deletions cut 7 bases from V and 5 bases from J, with 16 bases between. The length of the CDR3 is 14 residues. CDR3 DNA: TGTGCCAGCTCAGGGGTCCCTCGGGACAATGAGCAGTTCTTC. This codes for CASSGVPRDNEQFF.

This clonotype was observed at least ten times. The V and J genes are TRBV9 and TRBJ2-3; no firm D call. V was shortened by 0 bases and J by 0 bases, with 5 bases between the two germline ends. Germline V gene data show CDR1 as SGDLS and CDR2 as YYNGEE. The CDR3 spans 14 residues. The DNA for the CDR3 is TGTGCCAGCAGCGTAGTGTCCAGCACAGATACGCAGTATTTT. This sequence encodes CASSVVSSTDTQYF.

This chain uses TRBV12-3 or TRBV12-4 with TRBJ2-2; D is unresolved. Trimming took 3 bases from V and 3 from J, leaving 11 bases between them. The CDR3 length is 15 residues. The CDR3 loop is CASSFHSRHTGELFF. The CDR3 DNA reads TGTGCCAGCAGTTTTCATTCGAGGCACACCGGGGAGCTGTTTTTT.

The chain combines TRBV19 with TRBJ1-4, with 9 bases fitting TRBD1. The trim removed 3 bases at V and 6 bases at J, leaving 17 bases unmatched. Germline CDR1 is LNHDA and CDR2 is SQIVND (reference sequence). This CDR3 contains 19 residues. CDR3 in amino acids: CASSMDLEQGASHYEKLFF. As DNA, the CDR3 is TGTGCCAGTAGTATGGATCTGGAACAGGGGGCTTCGCACTATGAAAAACTGTTTTTT.

This sequence joins TRBV5-6 and TRBJ2-1; D is possibly TRBD1 (6 bases). The V end lost 0 bases, the J end lost 9 bases, and 13 bases lay between the germline ends. This CDR3 is built from 14 residues. Germline V gives CDR1 SGHDT, CDR2 YYEEEE. CDR3 sequence (DNA): TGTGCCAGCAGCTTGGCTTGGGGGCGCAGTGAGCAGTTCTTC. This gives the protein CASSLAWGRSEQFF. Full variable domain (missing parts from reference TRBV5-6 and TRBJ2-1): DAGVTQSPTHLIKTRGQQVTLRCSPKSGHDTVSWYQQALGQGPQFIFQYYEEEERQRGNFPDRFSGHQFPNYSSELNVNALLLGDSALYLCASSLAWGRSEQFFGPGTRLTVL.

The table lists this clonotype with a few counts. The chain recombines TRBV4-3 with TRBJ1-1; D uncertain. V lost 2 bases, J lost 1 base, and 11 bases lay in between. The CDR3 has 15 residues. Looked up from germline, CDR1 is LGHNA and CDR2 is YSLEER. The CDR3 loop is CASSQYWKGNTEAFF. As DNA, the CDR3 is TGCGCCAGCAGCCAATACTGGAAGGGGAACACTGAAGCTTTCTTT.

This clonotype was seen a handful of times. The chain carries TRBV13 and TRBJ2-7; no reliable D call. Germline assignment: CDR1 PRHDT and CDR2 FYEKMQ (reference sequence). The CDR3 is 14 amino acids. The germline V and J ends were trimmed by 1 base and 3 bases, with 10 bases remaining between them. The CDR3 sequence: CASSLDASYYEQYF. The CDR3, as DNA: TGTGCCAGCAGCTTAGATGCCAGCTACTACGAGCAGTACTTC.

The chain employs TRBV20-1 and TRBJ2-1; no clear D. Between the trimmed V and J ends, which lost 5 bases and 4 bases, there was a span of 9 bases. The germline V gene encodes CDR1 DFQATT and CDR2 SNEGSKA (reference sequence). The CDR3 runs to 12 residues. CDR3 sequence (DNA): TGCAGTGCTCCTCCAGGATACAATGAGCAGTTCTTC. This encodes CSAPPGYNEQFF.

This sequence joins TRBV20-1 and TRBJ1-6; 8 nucleotides align to TRBD1. V lost 6 bases, J lost 9 bases, and 10 bases stayed unmatched. The CDR3 consists of 14 residues. Germline CDR1 DFQATT, CDR2 SNEGSKA (reference sequence). DNA of the CDR3: TGCAGTGCCAGCCCTCAGGGGGCAGTTTCACCCCTCCACTTT. Translating gives CSASPQGAVSPLHF.

The CDR3 nucleotides read TGCAGTGCTCGCCAACGGGGCAGCTCTAACTATGGCCGCACCTTC. Translated, it gives CSARQRGSSNYGRTF. The gene calls are TRBV20-1 and TRBJ1-2; tentative D call: TRBD1 (5 bases). The CDR3 is 15 amino acids. CDR1 and CDR2 (germline): DFQATT, SNEGSKA (reference sequence). The V and J ends lost 5 bases and 13 bases respectively, with 29 bases between them.

CDR3 DNA: TGCAGTGCGGCACCCGGGGGCTATGGCTACACCTTC. This codes for CSAAPGGYGYTF. V is TRBV20-1 and J is TRBJ1-2; possibly TRBD1 for D (5 bases). The germline gives CDR1 DFQATT, CDR2 SNEGSKA (reference sequence). The CDR3 is 12 residues long. V was cut by 6 bases and J by 4 bases, with 12 bases left in between.

This clonotype was seen more than once but under ten times. This chain joins TRBV5-1 and TRBJ2-5; 7 positions match TRBD2. Germline loops: CDR1 SGHRS, CDR2 YFSETQ. After removal of 4 bases from V and 2 bases from J, the junction contained 11 bases not matched to a gene. The CDR3 loop spans 16 amino acids. The CDR3 is CASSQGRGGGQETQYF. CDR3 bases: TGCGCCAGCAGCCAAGGACGTGGCGGGGGACAAGAGACCCAGTACTTC. Full variable domain (remainder filled in from reference TRBV5-1 and TRBJ2-5): KAGVTQTPRYLIKTRGQQVTLSCSPISGHRSVSWYQQTPGQGLQFLFEYFSETQRNKGNFPGRFSGRQFSNSRSEMNVSTLELGDSALYLCASSQGRGGGQETQYFGPGTRLLVL.

The genes are TRBV6-4 and TRBJ2-2, with no clear D. V was shortened by 3 bases and J by 4 bases, with 9 bases between the two germline ends. From germline, CDR1 is MRHNA and CDR2 SNTAGT. This CDR3 region has 14 residues. The DNA of the CDR3 is TGTGCCAGCAGTGAATTTAGCCTCACCGGGGAGCTGTTTTTT. Its protein product is CASSEFSLTGELFF.

V usage is TRBV6-4 and J usage is TRBJ1-5; tentatively, D is TRBD1 (6 bases). Per the germline V gene, CDR1 is MRHNA and CDR2 is SNTAGT. The CDR3 has 14 amino acids. The V gene lost 8 bases and the J gene lost 3 bases, with 14 bases spanning the gap. CDR3 DNA: TGTGCCAGCCGACTGACAGGCCTCAATCAGCCCCAGCATTTT. This gives the protein CASRLTGLNQPQHF.

The chain is built from TRBV10-3 and TRBJ2-1, with a possible D match to TRBD2 (6 bases). CDR1 and CDR2 from the germline V gene are ENHRY and SYGVKD. CDR3 length: 16 amino acids. Between the trimmed V and J ends, which lost 5 bases and 5 bases, there was a span of 19 bases. This CDR3 is CAISNYASREDNEQFF. The CDR3 DNA is TGTGCCATCAGTAATTACGCCTCCAGGGAGGACAATGAGCAGTTCTTC.

This clonotype was seen only a few times. The CDR3 sequence: CSVSTEIYEQYF. The CDR3 DNA sequence: TGCAGCGTTTCTACCGAAATCTACGAGCAGTACTTC. The genes are TRBV29-1 and TRBJ2-7; D not resolved. The CDR3 contains 12 residues. V lost 5 bases and J lost 3, with 11 bases in between. CDR1 and CDR2 (germline): SQVTM, ANQGSEA.

This chain uses TRBV19 with TRBJ1-5; perhaps TRBD1 as D (6 bases). The CDR3 totals 16 residues. V lost 3 bases and J 4 bases, leaving 16 bases between the germline ends. Germline values: CDR1 LNHDA, CDR2 SQIVND (reference sequence). The CDR3 loop is CASSIRRQVLNQPQHF. CDR3 nucleotides: TGTGCCAGTAGTATTCGAAGACAGGTGTTAAATCAGCCCCAGCATTTT.

This clonotype was detected only a few times. This chain joins TRBV28 and TRBJ2-1; TRBD1 agrees at 7 bases. Unmatched junction bases numbered 8, after V lost 9 bases and J lost 3 bases. The CDR3 has 14 amino acids. From germline, CDR1 is MDHEN and CDR2 SYDVKM. The CDR3 spells CASTGELGYNEQFF. CDR3 sequence (DNA): TGTGCCAGTACAGGGGAGTTAGGCTACAATGAGCAGTTCTTC.

In this sample, this clonotype turned up once. The CDR3 here is CSAQGAYNQPQHF. In DNA, the CDR3 is TGCAGTGCCCAAGGGGCCTACAATCAGCCCCAGCATTTT. The V gene is TRBV20-1, the J gene TRBJ1-5; TRBD1 might be the D (5 bases). In germline, CDR1 is DFQATT, CDR2 SNEGSKA (reference sequence). The V end lost 6 bases, the J end lost 3 bases, and 12 bases lay between the germline ends. This CDR3 is 13 amino acids long.

The rearrangement uses TRBV7-8 and TRBJ2-5, with D hard to call. This CDR3 comprises 12 residues. Trimming shortened V by 4 bases and J by 5 bases, and 8 bases separated the two germline ends. CDR1 is SGHVS, CDR2 FQNEAQ, per germline. CDR3 loop: CASSSEEETQYF. In nucleotides, the CDR3 is TGTGCCAGCAGCTCCGAGGAGGAGACCCAGTACTTC.

This clonotype was seen only once. Mismatch with germline at one junction end may stem from a read error. This sequence joins TRBV28 and TRBJ2-7, with a possible D match to TRBD2 (5 bases). Germline CDR1 and CDR2: MDHEN and SYDVKM. The CDR3 covers 13 residues. The CDR3 sequence is CAGSLSAGVKQYF. In nucleotides, the CDR3 is TGTGCCGGCAGCCTTAGTGCGGGCGTTAAGCAGTACTTC.

This clonotype was observed a handful of times. V is TRBV20-1 and J is TRBJ2-7, with 11 bases that match TRBD2. Germline V gene sequence: CDR1 DFQATT, CDR2 SNEGSKA (reference sequence). Trimming cost V 6 bases and J 4 bases; bases outside gene matches: 11. The CDR3 runs to 15 residues. Written as DNA, the CDR3 is TGCAGTGCAAGTCCCTTAGCGGGGGGGAGATACGAGCAGTACTTC. Translated, it gives CSASPLAGGRYEQYF.

This clonotype was seen a handful of times. This chain links TRBV4-2 with TRBJ2-4, with TRBD2 as a possible D gene (5 bases). V lost 0 bases and J lost 9, with 12 bases in between. Looked up from germline, CDR1 is LGHNA and CDR2 is YNFKEQ. The CDR3 runs 14 residues. CDR3 residues: CASSQETGTGIQYF. CDR3 coding DNA: TGTGCCAGCAGCCAAGAGACGGGAACGGGCATTCAGTACTTC.

V usage is TRBV7-2 and J usage is TRBJ1-3; D is possibly TRBD1 (6 bases). V was trimmed by 3 bases and J by 0 bases, leaving 12 bases between them. Germline CDR1 reads SGHTA; CDR2 reads FQGNSA. The CDR3 is 16 residues long. The CDR3 loop reads CASSLISGVSGNTIYF. CDR3 DNA: TGTGCCAGCAGCTTGATTTCAGGGGTCTCTGGAAACACCATATATTTT.

This chain connects TRBV7-9 to TRBJ2-7; D perhaps matches TRBD1 (6 bases). Trimming left V 2 bases short and J 1 base short, with 9 bases between. Germline CDR1 and CDR2: SEHNR and FQNEAQ (reference sequence). CDR3 length: 14 residues. The CDR3 bases are TGTGCCAGCAGCTTAACAGGGTGGTCCTACGAGCAGTACTTC. Its protein product is CASSLTGWSYEQYF.

The chain employs TRBV5-1 and TRBJ2-3; 7 nucleotides align to TRBD1. Germline values: CDR1 SGHRS, CDR2 YFSETQ. The CDR3 sequence is 18 residues long. The junction had 12 bases not matched to a gene; V was cut back by 0 bases and J by 2 bases. The CDR3 region has the DNA TGCGCCAGCAGCTTGGGGCCTGGGAAGGGGGCAAACACAGATACGCAGTATTTT. This encodes CASSLGPGKGANTDTQYF.

The chain joins TRBV29-1 to TRBJ1-1, with D maybe TRBD1 (6 bases). The CDR3 is 13 residues long. Looked up from germline, CDR1 is SQVTM and CDR2 is ANQGSEA. Deletions cut 6 bases from V and 1 base from J, with 12 bases between. This chain's CDR3 is CSVGHRENTEAFF. CDR3 nucleotide sequence: TGCAGCGTGGGACACAGGGAGAACACTGAAGCTTTCTTT.

The chain employs TRBV9 and TRBJ1-2; D remains unclear. The CDR3 length is 10 residues. Per the germline V gene, CDR1 is SGDLS and CDR2 is YYNGEE. The ends were cut back, 5 bases at V and 10 bases at J, with 9 bases in the middle. The CDR3 loop is CASREPDYTF. The DNA for the CDR3 is TGTGCCAGCAGGGAGCCAGACTACACCTTC.

The chain links TRBV12-3 or TRBV12-4 to TRBJ1-2; no reliable D call. V shed 3 bases and J shed 6 bases, with 11 bases lying between them. This CDR3 is 13 amino acids long. In DNA, the CDR3 is TGTGCCAGCAGTTTTGGGGATAAAGATGGCTACACCTTC. It codes for CASSFGDKDGYTF.